This T cell receptor beta chain comes out of a study of T-cell reconstitution after alpha-beta-depleted transplantation in children. Findings of the study overall: Some patients showed high day-60 TCRbeta diversity, which derived from surviving recipient T cells and thymic progenitors. About two months after transplant, alpha-beta T cells reportedly came from several hundred expanded graft clones.

Germline lookup yields CDR1 MNHNS and CDR2 SASEGT. V was clipped by 0 bases and J by 6 bases, with 6 bases between them. The length of the CDR3 is 13 residues. The TCRbeta library incorporated unique molecular identifiers. TCRdb reanalysed the PCR reads using MiXCR and keeps one entry per CDR3 protein. The data show about 580,000 distinct CDR3 sequences, under 30% seen once. About this clonotype: Its specificity is not known.

The sequence was collected from a boy in the first two years of life who had a stem cell transplant for acute myeloid leukemia, so the T cells may come from the graft donor. Sample: PBMCs, mostly from graft donor cells, taken 360 days after TCRalphabeta/CD19-depleted stem cell transplant. This chain joins TRBV6-1 and TRBJ1-5; D call uncertain. DNA of the CDR3: TGTGCCAGCAGTGAAGCGCGGGCTCAGCCCCAGCATTTT. It yields the protein CASSEARAQPQHF.